This T cell receptor (beta chain) was recorded in a study of cytomegalovirus exposure and HLA in healthy donors. In the case of this clone: Its antigen is still unknown.

Germline loops: CDR1 MNHNS, CDR2 SASEGT. This CDR3 spans 13 amino acids. The V segment lost 8 bases and the J segment 4 bases; nucleotides outside the gene matches: 6. The PCR employed 60 Vbeta primers together with 13 Jbeta primers. Sequencing used immunoSEQ multiplex PCR; TCRdb keeps in-frame clones, though not all of them. Seen here are 200,000 to 250,000 clones, 77% observed once, and the top ten hold roughly 2.5%. General study findings and limits: Per a prior analysis, the majority of TCR beta V segments were productive roughly 87% or roughly 30% of the time. Reported findings show TCR beta sequences accurately forecast HLA-A and HLA-B alleles in most subjects. Sequence variants that were highly shared formed a cluster that was likely a sequencing artifact.

The source material was PBMCs. The TCR sequence derives from an older woman in good health and CMV-seropositive. The chain has TRBV6-1 and TRBJ2-3; the match to TRBD1 covers 7 bases. CDR3 amino acids: CASGQGVSDTQYF. Here the CDR3 DNA reads TGTGCCAGCGGTCAGGGGGTATCAGATACGCAGTATTTT.